Presented here are 2 T cell receptor beta chains from one specimen sequenced in a study of STAT5B mutations in CD4+ large granular lymphocyte leukemia. TCRdb's table, derived via immunoSEQ multiplex PCR, lists solely in-frame clones and lacks some. The sample has around 48,000 clones; roughly three quarters are singletons. Specimen: CD4+ T cells from blood buffy coats. These receptors originate from a human donor in good health.

The genes are TRBV11-2 and TRBJ2-7, with a tentative D call TRBD1 (6 bases). V lost 5 bases to trimming and J lost 2 bases, with 13 bases between them. Germline values: CDR1 SGHAT, CDR2 FQNNGV. The CDR3 runs to 14 residues. CDR3 in DNA: TGTGCCAGCAGCCCCCAGACAGGACCCTACGAGCAGTACTTC. As protein: CASSPQTGPYEQYF.

This clone was observed a handful of times. The V and J genes are TRBV19 and TRBJ2-2; D not certain. The CDR3 runs to 11 residues. Germline CDR1 and CDR2: LNHDA and SQIVND (reference sequence). V was pared by 6 bases and J by 6 bases, with 5 bases between. The CDR3 reads CASRLSGELFF. The CDR3, as DNA: TGTGCCAGTAGACTATCCGGGGAGCTGTTTTTT.